The sequence of this TCR beta chain was determined in a study of cytomegalovirus exposure and HLA in healthy donors listed by TCRdb under 2017. A note on the overall study: In an earlier analysis of fewer than 750 of the donors, approximately 300 Gb of sequence data and 100 million or so unique TCR beta sequences from roughly 200 million T cells were reported. Roughly 300 gigabases of sequencing data and tens of millions of unique TCR sequences made up an early release that covered 500 to 700 HLA-typed donors. Roughly five DR-DQ haplotypes were treated as single units for association and clustering because of strong linkage in the cohort. In addition to the first cohort of approximately 670 subjects, a separate validation cohort of over 90 different subjects was used. The study aimed to test whether cataloging public T cell receptors could reveal signatures of past pathogen exposure. Class I and class II HLA loci were covered by the typing at four-digit resolution. A later genetic analysis used genome-wide SNP genotypes for about 60% of the 666 donors, treating that subset as a discovery cohort. Rather than drawing on any new phenotypic data, the later analysis identified candidate immune exposures from TCR beta sequences and the way those sequences occurred across donors. The number of typed donors differed by locus: about 620-640 for A, B, C, DRB1 and DQB1; approximately 520 for DQA1; approximately 610 for DPA1; and around 490 for DPB1. To predict cytomegalovirus infection status, the study combined high-throughput TCR immunosequencing, statistical association of individual TCRs with disease status, and machine learning. Every repertoire in the discovery cohort had been generated on one and the same sequencing platform. Alongside the repertoire data, information on donor age, sex, ethnicity and CMV serostatus was compiled. Across 300 to 400 genotyped donors of the cohort, an average of approximately 240,000 unique TCR beta nucleotide sequences per donor were sequenced, and 15% to 20% of those sequences were non-productive. Using immunosequencing, the study profiled T cell repertoires from about 610 subjects and related those repertoires to cytomegalovirus serostatus. Of the roughly 400 genotyped donors, approximately 83% fell in the genetic ancestry cluster associated with self-reported Caucasian donors. In a later analysis, previously published TCR beta repertoires from 670 or so donors were re-analyzed and high-resolution HLA genotyping was added so that TCR occurrence patterns could be studied. An earlier analysis of approximately 640 of the donors applied high-throughput TCR beta sequencing to assess whether each TCR beta V gene segment acted as functional or pseudogenic.

In the case of this clone: The target of this receptor is not known. It has no much larger one-base neighbor in the sample; base qualities were not kept.

The cohort was made up of hundreds of healthy bone marrow donors. All cohort members were sampled while nominally healthy, although unrecorded immune exposures were likely present. The donor tested CMV seropositive and was one of the 289 seropositive cohort members. Every donor gave a peripheral blood sample, and the peripheral blood mononuclear cells from that sample were used for TCR beta sequencing. Genomic DNA was extracted from the blood cell samples with the Qiagen DNeasy Blood Extraction Kit. The method behind the library was the immunoSEQ multiplex PCR assay. For the multiplex PCR, a mixture combining 60 forward primers for TCR Vbeta segments and 13 reverse primers for TCR Jbeta segments was used. Amplification of the CDR3 region of rearranged TCR beta genes was performed with a multiplex PCR assay on genomic DNA. On the Illumina HiSeq System, the amplified TCR beta libraries were sequenced as 87-base-pair reads. The paper's data handling went like this. A later analysis counted approximately 76 million unique TCR beta chains across the 666 repertoires, and some 11 million of these chains were shared by at least two donors. To remove PCR and sequencing errors, raw reads were error-corrected and collapsed into unique sequences using a nearest-neighbor algorithm that merged closely related sequences. CDR3 sequences were aligned to IMGT reference sequences to assign V, D and J gene segments. Each retained sequence needed at least a six-nucleotide match to both a V gene segment and a J gene segment. A rearrangement counted as productive if the CDR3 had no stop codons and remained in frame with V and J, and every other rearrangement counted as non-productive. CDR3 was defined by IMGT convention, running from the second conserved V-encoded cysteine to the conserved J-encoded phenylalanine. Sequences without an unambiguous match to a single V gene segment were excluded from the earlier analysis of several hundred of the donors. An earlier analysis of 587 of the donors classified V segments as functional when productive rearrangements were above 56.7% and as segregating when the standard deviation between donors was above 5%. A statistical classification framework was built for diagnosing cytomegalovirus status from the catalog of TCR beta chain sequences. In a later analysis, TCR nucleotide sequences were compared against IMGT/GENE-DB human TR gene sequences so that V and J genes could be assigned. Using the TCRdist pipeline, a later analysis assigned CDR3 sequences along with most-parsimonious VDJ recombination scenarios. In a later analysis, every TCR beta chain was defined by the combination of its CDR3 amino acid sequence and its V-gene family, and reads without a unique V-gene family were dropped. To address suspected cross-contamination and a sequencing artifact, a later analysis removed roughly 640 highly shared, low-generation-probability nucleotide sequences. For each public chain, a later analysis derived a clonal expansion index from normalized ranks of inferred template counts within each repertoire. In a later analysis, generation probabilities were computed using a VDJ recombination model fitted to out-of-frame rearrangements, and the results were checked against IGoR. Hypergeometric tests were used in a later analysis to score TCR-TCR, TCR-HLA and TCR-CMV co-occurrence, with a repertoire-size bias correction applied to the TCR pairs. A later analysis estimated false discovery rates by permuting HLA or CMV assignments 20 times. In a later analysis, co-occurring TCRs were grouped using DBSCAN, with TCRdist sequence similarity added in when clustering inside HLA-allele-positive subsets. For co-occurrence clustering, repertoires with fewer than 30,000 or more than 120,000 public chains were excluded, along with roughly 5 repertoires with anomalous nucleotide sharing. TCRdb re-hosts the immuneACCESS table, in-frame sequences only. Its copies lack some clones; in the studies checked, an unresolved V gene accounts for under half of them, and the cause for the rest is not known. The D gene and trimming were derived from the DNA, and the V and J assignments and clone size from that table. In all, the sample holds about 160,000 clones, and 65% to 85% of those were seen once. The ten largest make up around 6.5% of the sample.

Study-wide conclusions, independent of this receptor: It was suggested by the authors that the approach could potentially be generalized to other disease states and immunological phenotypes. In a later genetic analysis, fewer N-insertions in productive TCRs were reported among donors in an Asian-associated ancestry cluster than the roughly 640-donor mean. A further reported finding was that TCR beta sequences accurately predicted the HLA-A and HLA-B alleles for most subjects in the first cohort. In a later analysis, HLA-associated TCR beta chains showed more clonal expansion and lower generation probabilities than non-associated chains that were equally common. The presence/absence analyses assumed that sequencing depth was roughly uniform across donors, and that assumption may not be true. In vitro tests confirmed that a few of the cytomegalovirus-associated TCR beta chains recognize cytomegalovirus antigens. This cohort had only TCR beta chains sequenced, and the lack of alpha or paired-chain data limited which features could be detected. A cluster of highly shared sequence variants was judged likely to be a technical artifact of the sequencing pipeline. Correlated functional status among segregating V segments might be attributable to linkage disequilibrium, but an unknown experimental factor could not be ruled out. Across donors, most TCR sequences were observed very rarely, whereas some public TCRs were present in many individuals. The classifier was reported to diagnose cytomegalovirus status with high specificity and sensitivity in both the original and validation cohorts. In a later analysis, most CMV-associated TCR beta chains were found to appear HLA-restricted, with HLA associations seemingly driven largely by CMV exposure. An earlier analysis of approximately 540 of the donors showed that most TCR beta V segments appeared in productive rearrangements either about 90% or about 30% of the time, which broadly matched IMGT annotations. In a later analysis, some 18,000 TCR beta sequences were associated with specific HLA alleles at a false discovery rate of 0.05. HLA typing was unavailable for some donors at each locus, so association tests used only the typed subset. V-gene and J-gene trimming of TCR beta chains was associated with a missense DCLRE1C variant in a later genetic analysis, and the association was replicated in an independent cohort. Immune exposure information for the cohort was limited to CMV serostatus. When HLA alleles, especially DR and DQ, strongly co-occurred, TCR associations were difficult to assign to individual alleles. Some IMGT-functional V segments, including TRBV6-2 and TRBV6-3, could not be told apart with the 87-base-pair reads, so those segments were excluded. The study gave a list of 150 to 200 TCR beta chains associated with cytomegalovirus. Several of the top co-occurrence clusters appeared to be linked to parvovirus B19, influenza, CMV and Epstein-Barr virus, according to a later analysis. The earlier analysis of nearly 600 of the donors excluded seventeen rarely observed V segments, including chromosome 9 orphons, because counts were too low. In a later analysis, TCR association rates were found to vary across HLA loci, with the most associated TCRs seen for DRB1 alleles and the fewest for HLA-C alleles.

In the germline V gene, CDR1 corresponds to SGHTS and CDR2 to YDEGEE. Deletion took 3 bases off V and 6 bases off J, with a span of 11 bases between the germline ends. Measured from the cysteine to the phenylalanine, the CDR3 is 13 residues long. Solely the CDR3 DNA is kept, with 39 bases framed from the first base. The sequence derives from a male donor in good health and CMV-seropositive. Rearrangement joined TRBV5-8 to TRBJ2-3; the D region possibly corresponds to TRBD2 (6 bases align). The specimen sequenced was PBMCs. Read as DNA, the sequence is TGTGCCAGCAGCTCCGGAGGGAGGGATACGCAGTATTTT. This sequence encodes CASSSGGRDTQYF.